This entry concerns a single T cell receptor beta chain. This clone was picked up a small number of times. Its antigen is still unknown. No clone much larger than this one lies a single base away; base qualities are absent. Receptor amplification or capture employed the immunoSEQ multiplex PCR assay. RNA was extracted from all samples and reverse transcribed into cDNA, which served as template for TCR sequencing. SuperScript III was used for first-strand cDNA synthesis, primed with a 2:1 mix of oligo-dT and random hexamers. Amplification bias was assessed with a synthetic immune receptor repertoire, and residual bias was removed computationally. In the original analysis: Raw reads were preprocessed for error removal, and CDR3 was defined according to IMGT conventions as running from the conserved cysteine to phenylalanine. Clonality was computed by normalizing Shannon entropy by log2 of the number of productive unique TCRs and subtracting the result from 1. Whether each scalp clone was CD4 or CD8 was inferred by checking scalp TCRbeta sequences against the CD4 and CD8 repertoires from sorted blood. In its TCRdb copy, this immuneACCESS table keeps in-frame sequences only and misses some clones. Where compared with another copy, unresolved V genes explain less than half of these, and the others have no known cause. V and J calls and clone size are copied from that table; D and trimming were computed from the DNA. The sample has just over 150,000 clones on record, about 51% of them singletons. The top ten constitute just under 20% of the sample.

The CDR3 starts with the cysteine, ends with the phenylalanine, and has 14 residues. The DNA shown is the 42-base CDR3, in frame from base 1. The germline V gene specifies LGHNA as CDR1 and YSLEER as CDR2. Trimming leaves V shorter by 4 bases and J shorter by 0 bases, with the junction holding 2 bases beyond the gene matches. This sample was taken from a study of CD8+ T cells in alopecia areata listed by TCRdb under 2018. In terms of the full investigation: Treated patients were enrolled in an open-label pilot trial of oral tofacitinib at 5 to 10 mg twice daily for moderate-to-severe alopecia areata. Tofacitinib was given for 6 to 18 months, followed by 6 months of follow-up off drug to assess delayed response and recurrence. In both human patients and the C3H/HeJ mouse model, the study applied high-throughput TCRbeta sequencing to look at T cell clonal expansion in alopecia areata. Human TCRbeta sequencing covered scalp tissue and sorted CD4+ and CD8+ peripheral blood T cells from patchy and totalis/universalis alopecia areata patients and healthy controls. Patients on tofacitinib were biopsied at baseline and after 4 and 24 weeks of treatment, and several of the patients also had a later scalp biopsy. Scalp clonality was compared among normal scalp (n=4), patchy alopecia areata scalp (n=8), and alopecia totalis/universalis scalp (n=8). RNA was extracted with the PAXgene miRNA kit for fixed scalp, the miRNeasy kit for PBMCs, and the RNeasy kit for mouse skin. TCRbeta CDR3 regions were amplified by immunoSEQ multiplex PCR with 35 Vbeta forward and 13 Jbeta reverse primers. General findings and caveats noted by the study authors: TCR sequences shared between patients were less clear than in mice, possibly partly because of HLA diversity in the patient population. Higher clonality and more expanded CD8+ clones were observed in lesional scalp than in normal scalp, particularly in alopecia totalis/universalis, a finding suggestive of antigenic drive. Unlike mouse skin, where gammadelta T cells dominate, normal human skin contains resident alphabeta T cells that get sequenced too, which complicates analysis of the scalp TCR repertoire.

Read against the paper, the sample's time point label means: baseline before oral tofacitinib. Lesional scalp punch biopsies and peripheral blood were obtained from alopecia areata patients. PBMCs were isolated by density centrifugation and stained for CD3, CD4 and CD8, and CD4+ and CD8+ T cells were sorted on a FACSAria. This clonotype originated in a human donor with alopecia areata. Source: CD8+ T cells sorted from blood, taken at week 0. The chain joins TRBV4-3 to TRBJ2-5; the junction holds 7 bases that match TRBD2. The CDR3 reads as follows: CASSRGGNQETQYF. The DNA is as follows: TGCGCCAGCAGCCGGGGAGGGAACCAAGAGACCCAGTACTTC.